What follows describes a single TCR beta chain. The data were taken from a study of early T cells in non-severe SARS-CoV-2 infection. Unique molecular identifiers were affixed to single, distinct cDNA molecules. From the 5' RACE reads, TCRdb called clonotypes with MiXCR, one entry per CDR3 protein. The repertoire holds about 31,000 distinct CDR3 sequences, with around 7% as singletons. CDR3 length: 13 residues. The V end was cut by 1 base, the J end by 2 bases, with 5 bases between. The chain combines TRBV12-3 or TRBV12-4 with TRBJ2-5; D uncertain. The receptor comes from an adult who was a healthcare worker with PCR-confirmed SARS-CoV-2 infection or an uninfected control (not recorded which). The sequenced sample was whole blood, obtained at baseline. The DNA for the CDR3 is TGTGCCAGCAGTTTAGAGCGACAAGAGACCCAGTACTTC. It specifies CASSLERQETQYF.